One and the same sample provided the 18 T cell receptor beta chains below, sequenced in a study of OX40 agonist ivuxolimab in advanced cancers. Here immunoSEQ multiplex PCR was the method, and the copy in TCRdb shows in-frame clones only, minus some. The profile shows tens of thousands of clones, around 94% of them singletons. The material was CD4+ or CD8+ T cells sorted from blood, obtained in a trial of the OX40 agonist ivuxolimab. All receptors come from an adult with an advanced solid tumor such as melanoma, head and neck, liver or kidney cancer.

The CDR3 sequence: CASSSGETQYF. CDR3 nucleotide sequence: TGTGCCAGCAGTTCCGGAGAGACCCAGTACTTC. This sequence joins TRBV6-6 and TRBJ2-5, with unresolved D. Germline V gene lookup returns CDR1 MNHNY and CDR2 SVGAGI (reference sequence). V was shortened by 4 bases and J by 4 bases, with 4 bases between the two germline ends. The CDR3 has 11 residues.

The V gene is TRBV4-3, the J gene TRBJ2-1, with 11 bases lining up with TRBD2. V was clipped by 4 bases and J by 5 bases; unmatched bases: 4. The CDR3 sequence is 15 residues long. The germline gives CDR1 LGHNA, CDR2 YSLEER. CDR3 coding DNA: TGCGCCAGCAGCCTCGGGACTAGCGGTCACAATGAGCAGTTCTTC. Protein sequence: CASSLGTSGHNEQFF.

V is TRBV4-1 and J is TRBJ2-7; possibly TRBD1 or TRBD2 for D (5 bases each). The CDR3 totals 12 residues. The germline V gene encodes CDR1 MGHRA and CDR2 YSYEKL. Trimming took off 4 bases at V and 6 bases at J, with 10 bases between the two ends. In DNA, the CDR3 is TGCGCCAGCAGCCCGGGGACCGGCGAGCAGTACTTC. This sequence encodes CASSPGTGEQYF.

CDR3 amino acids: CASSLALPDTQYF. In DNA, the CDR3 is TGTGCCAGCAGCTTAGCGCTCCCAGATACGCAGTATTTT. The rearrangement uses TRBV7-2 and TRBJ2-3; D gene unclear. The CDR3 totals 13 residues. Germline V lookup: CDR1 SGHTA, CDR2 FQGNSA. With 0 bases removed from V and 4 bases from J, the gap between germline ends came to 5 bases.

This clone was seen more than once but under ten times. The rearrangement links TRBV12-5 to TRBJ1-1, with D unclear. Between the trimmed V and J ends, which lost 1 base and 1 base, there was a span of 10 bases. Germline V CDR1 and CDR2: LGHNT, FRNRAP. The CDR3 totals 15 residues. The CDR3: CASGLEVFPNTEAFF. CDR3 bases: TGTGCTAGTGGTTTGGAGGTATTCCCGAACACTGAAGCTTTCTTT.

The rearrangement joins TRBV9 to TRBJ2-1; 9 bases fit TRBD2. J lost 2 bases, V lost 0 bases, and 0 bases had no gene match. Germline assignment: CDR1 SGDLS and CDR2 YYNGEE. This CDR3 has 15 residues. CDR3 in amino acids: CASSVVAGAYNEQFF. The CDR3 coding sequence is TGTGCCAGCAGCGTAGTAGCGGGAGCCTACAATGAGCAGTTCTTC.

V usage is TRBV19 and J usage is TRBJ2-7; 8 bases align to TRBD2. CDR1 and CDR2 (germline): LNHDA, SQIVND (reference sequence). V shed 4 bases and J 3 bases; nucleotides not matched to a gene: 8. This CDR3 region has 15 residues. CDR3: CASSTSGSEHYEQYF. CDR3 DNA sequence: TGTGCCAGTAGTACAAGCGGGAGTGAGCACTACGAGCAGTACTTC.

The chain joins TRBV30 to TRBJ2-1, with 8 bases aligning to TRBD2. With V trimmed by 2 bases and J by 2 bases, 2 bases remained unmatched. CDR1 GTSNPN and CDR2 SVGIG come from the germline V gene (reference sequence). The length of the CDR3 is 14 residues. The CDR3 spells CAWSSGGAYNEQFF. The CDR3 DNA sequence: TGTGCCTGGAGTAGCGGGGGTGCCTACAATGAGCAGTTCTTC.

The DNA of the CDR3 is TGTGCCAGTAGGATTCAAGCGGGAGGCTCCTACGAGCAGTACTTC. It translates to CASRIQAGGSYEQYF. J is TRBJ2-7 and V is TRBV19; TRBD2 agrees at 9 bases. The CDR3 contains 15 residues. V dropped 6 bases and J dropped 0; count of bases not matched to a gene: 6. CDR1 is LNHDA, CDR2 SQIVND, per germline (reference sequence). Drawing the rest from reference TRBV19 and TRBJ2-7, the complete variable domain is DGGITQSPKYLFRKEGQNVTLSCEQNLNHDAMYWYRQDPGQGLRLIYYSQIVNDFQKGDIAEGYSVSREKKESFPLTVTSAQKNPTAFYLCASRIQAGGSYEQYFGPGTRLTVT.

The CDR3 region is CASSLVGPAHTEAFF. CDR3 nucleotide sequence: TGTGCCAGCAGCTTGGTGGGCCCTGCCCACACTGAAGCTTTCTTT. The chain combines TRBV7-2 with TRBJ1-1; D uncertain. Between the trimmed V and J ends, which lost 3 bases and 3 bases, there was a span of 14 bases. This CDR3 has 15 residues. CDR1 and CDR2 (germline): SGHTA, FQGNSA.

The V call is TRBV13, the J call TRBJ2-5; TRBD2 matches at 10 bases. TRBJ2-7 matches the DNA end more closely, so the J call is doubtful. Germline loops: CDR1 PRHDT, CDR2 FYEKMQ (reference sequence). There are 17 residues in the CDR3. CDR3 sequence (DNA): TGTGCCAGCAGCCGAATCACTAGCGGGATTAACTCCTACGAGCAGTACTTC. It translates to CASSRITSGINSYEQYF.

This sequence joins TRBV11-2 and TRBJ2-1; D gene uncertain. This CDR3 has 14 amino acids. V lost 2 bases and J lost 6, with 11 bases in between. The germline V gene encodes CDR1 SGHAT and CDR2 FQNNGV. The CDR3 sequence is CASSLLTYLNEQFF. Here the CDR3 DNA reads TGTGCCAGCAGCTTACTGACTTACCTCAATGAGCAGTTCTTC.

This clone came up once. This chain uses TRBV9 with TRBJ2-7; D tentatively reads TRBD1 or TRBD2 (5 bases each). The V end was cut by 3 bases, the J end by 0 bases, with 10 bases between. Per the germline V gene, CDR1 is SGDLS and CDR2 is YYNGEE. The CDR3 is 14 amino acids. The CDR3 protein is CASSAGRSSYEQYF. As DNA, the CDR3 is TGTGCCAGCAGCGCGGGACGGAGCTCCTACGAGCAGTACTTC.

The V and J genes are TRBV27 and TRBJ2-1, with 7 bases that match TRBD1. J gave up 5 bases and V 4 bases, and 11 bases lay outside the gene matches. Germline CDR1 MNHEY, CDR2 SMNVEV (reference sequence). The CDR3 sequence is 16 residues long. The CDR3 protein is CASSSPTGIGHNEQFF. In nucleotides, the CDR3 is TGTGCCAGCAGTTCCCCGACAGGGATCGGGCACAATGAGCAGTTCTTC.

V gene TRBV11-2 combines with J gene TRBJ2-1; 11 bases agree with TRBD1. This CDR3 spans 18 amino acids. V shed 3 bases and J 0 bases; nucleotides not matched to a gene: 7. Germline lookup yields CDR1 SGHAT and CDR2 FQNNGV. The CDR3 DNA sequence: TGTGCCAGCAGCTTGGGACAGGGGGGGTACAGCTCCTACAATGAGCAGTTCTTC. It encodes CASSLGQGGYSSYNEQFF.

V and J are TRBV9 and TRBJ1-1, with 7 bases that match TRBD1. The CDR3 covers 14 residues. With V trimmed by 0 bases and J by 6 bases, 5 bases remained unmatched. Germline loops: CDR1 SGDLS, CDR2 YYNGEE. DNA for the CDR3: TGTGCCAGCAGCGTAGGGGACAGTACCGCTGAAGCTTTCTTT. Encoded protein: CASSVGDSTAEAFF.

The chain carries TRBV5-1 and TRBJ2-1; D is possibly TRBD2 (6 bases). The V gene's germline CDR1 is SGHRS and CDR2 YFSETQ. This CDR3 has 17 amino acids. Trimming cost V 5 bases and J 0 bases, with 18 bases left between them. The CDR3 DNA reads as TGCGCCAGCAGAAAAGAAGGGACTTATCTCTCCTACAATGAGCAGTTCTTC. It codes for CASRKEGTYLSYNEQFF.

The chain couples TRBV4-1 to TRBJ2-3, with 10 bases identical to TRBD1. From germline, CDR1 is MGHRA and CDR2 YSYEKL. The CDR3 runs to 16 residues. V shed 2 bases and J 3 bases; nucleotides not matched to a gene: 5. DNA of the CDR3: TGCGCCAGCAGCCAAAACGGACAGGGGGGAACAGATACGCAGTATTTT. Amino acid sequence: CASSQNGQGGTDTQYF.